The clone carrying this T cell receptor (beta chain) was observed a handful of times. As yet, its antigen is unknown. This CDR3 is 13 amino acids long. Trimming cost V 4 bases and J 5 bases, with 9 bases left between them. Germline V CDR1 and CDR2: MGHDK, SYGVNS. Synthesis of TCR cDNA relied on 5'RACE template switching, which attached a universal primer site and UMIs. TCRdb passed the 5' RACE reads through MiXCR, listing each CDR3 protein once. Of hundreds of thousands of distinct CDR3 sequences listed, roughly 22% are singletons. This sample was included in a study of T cells after yellow fever vaccination. Across the study: Fractions of limited cellularity were prepared by means of SMART-Seq v4 Ultra Low Input.

The study, taken as a whole, reports: A small share of clonotypes appeared in both CD4 and CD8 compartments. Most primary-vaccination clones recurred post-booster (approximately 96% CD4, roughly 87% CD8).

The TCR originated in a young man who received the YFV17D yellow fever vaccine. The chain combines TRBV25-1 with TRBJ2-1, with D hard to call. This specimen consisted of PBMCs, obtained more than 20 days after the first yellow fever vaccination. The CDR3 coding sequence is TGTGCCAGCAGTGTACGTACTGACAATGAGCAGTTCTTC. Protein sequence: CASSVRTDNEQFF. Complete variable domain (other parts from reference TRBV25-1 and TRBJ2-1): EADIYQTPRYLVIGTGKKITLECSQTMGHDKMYWYQQDPGMELHLIHYSYGVNSTEKGDLSSESTVSRIRTEHFPLTLESARPSHTSQYLCASSVRTDNEQFFGPGTRLTVL.